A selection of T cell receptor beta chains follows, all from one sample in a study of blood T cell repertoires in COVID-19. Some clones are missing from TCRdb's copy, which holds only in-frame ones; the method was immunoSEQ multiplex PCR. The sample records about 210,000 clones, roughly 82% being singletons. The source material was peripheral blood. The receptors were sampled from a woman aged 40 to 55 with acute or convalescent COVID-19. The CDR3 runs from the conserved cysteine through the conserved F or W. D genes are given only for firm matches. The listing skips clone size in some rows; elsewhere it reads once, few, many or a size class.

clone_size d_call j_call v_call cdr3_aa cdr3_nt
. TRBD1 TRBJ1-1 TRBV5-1 CASSRTGVEYTEAFF TGCGCCAGCAGTCGTACAGGGGTGGAGTACACTGAAGCTTTCTTT
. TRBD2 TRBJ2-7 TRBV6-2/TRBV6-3 CASSTRDYNFYEQYF TGTGCCAGCAGTACCCGGGACTACAATTTTTACGAGCAGTACTTC
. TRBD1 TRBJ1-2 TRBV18 CASSPLIGQGYGYTF TGTGCCAGCTCACCATTAATCGGACAGGGCTATGGCTACACCTTC
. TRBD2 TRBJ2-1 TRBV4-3 CASSQEQRMVAGGTNEQFF TGCGCCAGCAGCCAAGAACAACGTATGGTGGCGGGAGGTACGAATGAGCAGTTCTTC
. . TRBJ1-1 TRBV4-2 CASSLNPAGKTEAFF TGTGCCAGCAGCTTAAACCCGGCAGGGAAGACTGAAGCTTTCTTT
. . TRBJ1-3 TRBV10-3 CAISEREGVVGNTIYF TGTGCCATCAGTGAAAGGGAGGGGGTTGTTGGAAACACCATATATTTT
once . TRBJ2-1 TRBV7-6 CASSLSPPRDSYNEQFF TGTGCCAGCAGCTTATCCCCTCCGCGGGACTCCTACAATGAGCAGTTCTTC
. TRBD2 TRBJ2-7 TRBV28 CARRRSGSSYEQYF TGTGCCAGAAGGCGTAGCGGGAGCTCCTACGAGCAGTACTTC
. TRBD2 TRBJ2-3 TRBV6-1 CASREVPGLAGVSTDTQYF TGTGCCAGCAGAGAAGTCCCGGGACTAGCGGGGGTAAGCACAGATACGCAGTATTTT
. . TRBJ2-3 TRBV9 CASSGALSSTDTQYF TGTGCCAGCAGCGGGGCGTTATCTAGCACAGATACGCAGTATTTT
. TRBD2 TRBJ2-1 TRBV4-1 CASSLRAGGAYNEQFF TGCGCCAGCAGCCTACGAGCGGGGGGGGCTTACAATGAGCAGTTCTTC
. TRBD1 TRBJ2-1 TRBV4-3 CASSPRGQGFDEQFF TGCGCCAGCAGCCCTAGGGGACAGGGGTTCGATGAGCAGTTCTTC
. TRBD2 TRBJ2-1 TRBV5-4 CASSFSGSTVEQFF TGTGCCAGCAGCTTTAGCGGGAGTACGGTTGAGCAGTTCTTC
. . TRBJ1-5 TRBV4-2 CASSQGRGSNQPQHF TGTGCCAGCAGCCAGGGGAGGGGAAGCAATCAGCCCCAGCATTTT
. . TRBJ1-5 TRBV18 CASSSSGTTGVMGNQPQHF TGTGCCAGCTCATCTAGCGGAACAACGGGGGTAATGGGCAATCAGCCCCAGCATTTT
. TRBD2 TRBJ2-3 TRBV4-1 CASSQEGGGLTDTQYF TGCGCCAGCAGCCAAGAGGGCGGGGGGCTCACAGATACGCAGTATTTT
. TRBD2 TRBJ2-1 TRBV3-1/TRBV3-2 CASSRGGWVAGTNERFF TGTGCCAGCAGCCGCGGCGGTTGGGTAGCGGGAACCAATGAGCGGTTCTTC
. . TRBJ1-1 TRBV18 CASSLDRNTEAFF TGTGCCAGCTCACTAGACAGGAACACTGAAGCTTTCTTT
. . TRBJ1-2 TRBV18 CASSVDSNYGYTF TGTGCCAGCTCAGTGGACAGTAACTATGGCTACACCTTC
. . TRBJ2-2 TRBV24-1 CATRPLTWDTPTGELFF TGTGCCACCAGGCCGCTTACCTGGGACACCCCGACCGGGGAGCTGTTTTTT
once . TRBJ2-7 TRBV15 CATSRVAGVEQYF TGTGCCACCAGCAGAGTCGCAGGGGTCGAGCAGTACTTC
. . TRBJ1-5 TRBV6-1 CASSEAYGGSYSNQPQHF TGTGCCAGCAGTGAAGCTTACGGAGGAAGTTATAGCAATCAGCCCCAGCATTTT
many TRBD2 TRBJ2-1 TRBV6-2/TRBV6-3 CASSYLAGNEQFF TGTGCCAGCAGTTACCTAGCGGGTAATGAGCAGTTCTTC
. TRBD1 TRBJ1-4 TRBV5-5 CASSWADRMDEKLFF TGTGCCAGCAGCTGGGCGGACAGGATGGATGAAAAACTGTTTTTT
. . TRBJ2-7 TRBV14 CASSQVRSFLSYEQYF TGTGCCAGCAGCCAAGTACGGAGTTTCCTCTCCTACGAGCAGTACTTC
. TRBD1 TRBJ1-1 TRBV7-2 CASSLSRGLNTEAFF TGTGCCAGCAGCCTAAGCAGGGGGTTGAACACTGAAGCTTTCTTT
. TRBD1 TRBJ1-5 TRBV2 CASRRTGDMGQPQHF TGTGCCAGCAGACGGACAGGGGATATGGGTCAGCCCCAGCATTTT
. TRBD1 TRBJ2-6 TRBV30 CAWTRTGPLSGANVLTF TGTGCCTGGACCCGGACAGGCCCACTCTCTGGGGCCAACGTCCTGACTTTC
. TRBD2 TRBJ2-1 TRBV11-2 CASSAVGLAGGKGEQFF TGTGCCAGCAGCGCCGTGGGGCTAGCGGGAGGTAAGGGTGAGCAGTTCTTC
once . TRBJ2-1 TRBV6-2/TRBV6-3 CASSYSTRVEQFF TGTGCCAGCAGTTACTCGACTAGAGTTGAGCAGTTCTTC
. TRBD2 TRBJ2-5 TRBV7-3 CASSLGVSGGQETQYF TGTGCCAGCAGCTTAGGGGTTAGCGGGGGACAAGAGACCCAGTACTTC
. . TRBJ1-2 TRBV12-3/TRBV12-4 CASSFEGGYGYTF TGTGCCAGCAGTTTCGAGGGTGGCTATGGCTACACCTTC
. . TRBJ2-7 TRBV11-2 CASIKRFSYEQYF TGTGCCAGCATAAAGAGGTTCTCCTACGAGCAGTACTTC
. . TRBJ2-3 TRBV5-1 CASSFGTHTDTQYF TGCGCCAGCAGCTTCGGGACTCACACAGATACGCAGTATTTT
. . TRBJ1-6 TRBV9 CASSVALGVGSPLHF TGTGCCAGCAGCGTAGCTTTAGGGGTCGGTTCACCCCTCCACTTT
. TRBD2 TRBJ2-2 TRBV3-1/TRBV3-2 CASSTPLSSGTNTGELFF TGTGCCAGCAGCACCCCACTATCTAGCGGGACGAACACCGGGGAGCTGTTTTTT
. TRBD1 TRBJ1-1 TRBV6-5 CASTPQTGRNTEAFF TGTGCCAGCACCCCCCAGACAGGGAGAAACACTGAAGCTTTCTTT
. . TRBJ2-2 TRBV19 CASSRTVVTGELFF TGTGCCAGTAGTAGGACAGTGGTCACCGGGGAGCTGTTTTTT
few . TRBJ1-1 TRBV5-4 CASSLQRGRMNTEAFF TGTGCCAGCAGCTTGCAGCGAGGGCGTATGAACACTGAAGCTTTCTTT
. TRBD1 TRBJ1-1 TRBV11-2 CASSPRQGMNTEAFF TGTGCCAGCAGCCCCCGACAGGGGATGAACACTGAAGCTTTCTTT
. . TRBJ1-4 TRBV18 CASSPPGQLNEKLFF TGTGCCAGCTCACCACCGGGGCAGCTCAATGAAAAACTGTTTTTT
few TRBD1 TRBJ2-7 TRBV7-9 CASSLGGTGGKQYF TGTGCCAGCAGCTTAGGGGGGACAGGGGGAAAGCAGTACTTC
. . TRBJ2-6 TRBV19 CASSIGSGANVLTF TGTGCCAGTAGTATCGGCTCTGGGGCCAACGTCCTGACTTTC
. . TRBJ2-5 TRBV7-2 CASSLGTVQETQYF TGTGCCAGCAGCTTAGGGACAGTACAAGAGACCCAGTACTTC
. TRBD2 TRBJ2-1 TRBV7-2 CASSSRRTSGSYNEQFF TGTGCCAGCAGCTCAAGGAGGACTAGCGGGTCCTACAATGAGCAGTTCTTC
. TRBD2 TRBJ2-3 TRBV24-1 CATSDGTSGPRDTDTQYF TGTGCCACCAGTGATGGGACTAGCGGACCACGAGACACAGATACGCAGTATTTT
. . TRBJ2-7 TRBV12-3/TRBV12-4 CASSLARGGEQYF TGTGCCAGCAGTTTAGCGCGCGGAGGGGAGCAGTACTTC
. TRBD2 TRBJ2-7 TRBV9 CASSVETGGLASEQYF TGTGCCAGCAGCGTAGAAACCGGGGGACTAGCGTCCGAGCAGTACTTC
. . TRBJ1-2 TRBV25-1 CASSDGIRNYGYTF TGTGCCAGCAGTGACGGGATCCGGAACTATGGCTACACCTTC